The 18 T cell receptor beta chains presented below share a single source sample, sequenced in a study of blood T cell repertoires in COVID-19. Some clones are missing from TCRdb's copy, which holds only in-frame ones; the method was immunoSEQ multiplex PCR. This table has around 77,000 clones, around 85% appearing once. The source material was peripheral blood. These receptors all stem from a man aged 80 or over with acute or convalescent COVID-19.

This clone is a singleton in its sample. The chain couples TRBV28 to TRBJ2-6, with 7 bases matching TRBD1. Germline V gene lookup returns CDR1 MDHEN and CDR2 SYDVKM. This CDR3 spans 14 amino acids. V trimming: 6 bases; J trimming: 7 bases; junction bases outside the gene matches: 6. The CDR3 is CASRGQGEANVLTF. In nucleotides, the CDR3 is TGTGCCAGCAGGGGCCAGGGGGAAGCCAACGTCCTGACTTTC. The complete variable domain, with remaining parts taken from reference TRBV28 and TRBJ2-6, reads DVKVTQSSRYLVKRTGEKVFLECVQDMDHENMFWYRQDPGLGLRLIYFSYDVKMKEKGDIPEGYSVSREKKERFSLILESASTNQTSMYLCASRGQGEANVLTFGAGSRLTVL.

This rearrangement joins TRBV6-2 or TRBV6-3 to TRBJ2-7; 14 bases map to TRBD2. Germline V CDR1 and CDR2: MNHEY, SVGEGT. There are 17 residues in the CDR3. Trimming took 2 bases from V and 2 from J; bases not matched to a gene: 5. DNA of the CDR3: TGTGCCAGCAGTTACGGGACTAGCGGGAGAGGTCCCTACGAGCAGTACTTC. This translates into CASSYGTSGRGPYEQYF.

The rearrangement links TRBV6-1 to TRBJ2-2, with D unresolved. Germline CDR1 MNHNS, CDR2 SASEGT. There are 13 residues in the CDR3. Trimming shortened V by 2 bases and J by 6 bases, and 7 bases separated the two germline ends. The CDR3 DNA reads TGTGCCAGCAGTGAATATGTCCCCGGGGAGCTGTTTTTT. This codes for CASSEYVPGELFF.

The chain has TRBV10-3 and TRBJ1-1, with D possibly TRBD1 on 5 matching bases. The CDR3 is 15 residues long. The V end lost 0 bases, the J end lost 5 bases, and 13 bases lay between the germline ends. Germline CDR1 reads ENHRY; CDR2 reads SYGVKD. The CDR3 sequence: CAISESVGGRTEAFF. CDR3 nucleotide sequence: TGTGCCATCAGTGAGTCGGTCGGGGGAAGGACTGAAGCTTTCTTT.

The chain uses TRBV6-2 or TRBV6-3 and TRBJ2-7; D not certain. Trimming cost V 6 bases and J 1 base, with 7 bases left between them. Germline loops: CDR1 MNHEY, CDR2 SVGEGT. The CDR3 length is 12 residues. CDR3 sequence (DNA): TGTGCCAGCAGCCCCTCTTCCTACGAGCAGTACTTC. It yields the protein CASSPSSYEQYF.

The rearrangement links TRBV27 to TRBJ1-1; 8 bases fit TRBD1. Per germline, CDR1 MNHEY and CDR2 SMNVEV (reference sequence). The CDR3 runs to 18 residues. The V segment lost 3 bases and the J segment 1 base; nucleotides outside the gene matches: 13. Written as DNA, the CDR3 is TGTGCCAGCAGTTTGGCAGGGGGCGTGTTGGGAAGGAACACTGAAGCTTTCTTT. Its protein product is CASSLAGGVLGRNTEAFF.

The chain carries TRBV20-1 and TRBJ2-1; possible D gene TRBD1, 6 bases. This CDR3 has 16 amino acids. Trimming left V 3 bases short and J 8 bases short, with 23 bases between. Germline lookup yields CDR1 DFQATT and CDR2 SNEGSKA (reference sequence). The CDR3: CSASASGAVMEDEQFF. In DNA form, the CDR3 reads TGCAGTGCTAGTGCCTCAGGGGCGGTGATGGAGGATGAGCAGTTCTTC.

The chain combines TRBV2 with TRBJ1-1, with 11 bases lining up with TRBD1. The ends lost 8 bases at V and 5 bases at J; junction bases unmatched: 7. The CDR3 consists of 14 residues. The germline gives CDR1 SNHLY, CDR2 FYNNEI. CDR3 region: CASERGTGGTEAFF. The CDR3 nucleotides read TGTGCCAGCGAGCGGGGGACAGGGGGTACTGAAGCTTTCTTT. The variable domain in full, with the rest retrieved from reference TRBV2 and TRBJ1-1, is EPEVTQTPSHQVTQMGQEVILRCVPISNHLYFYWYRQILGQKVEFLVSFYNNEISEKSEIFDDQFSVERPDGSNFTLKIRSTKLEDSAMYFCASERGTGGTEAFFGQGTRLTVV.

The chain combines TRBV4-2 with TRBJ2-5; 10 positions agree with TRBD1. CDR3 size: 16 residues. CDR1 LGHNA and CDR2 YNFKEQ come from the germline V gene. The V gene end was trimmed by 1 base and the J gene end by 0 bases; junction bases not matched to a gene: 2. Here the CDR3 DNA reads TGTGCCAGCAGCCAAGGGGACAGGGGAGACCAAGAGACCCAGTACTTC. Its protein product is CASSQGDRGDQETQYF.

The chain uses TRBV9 and TRBJ1-1, with TRBD1 matching over 8 bases. V trimming: 0 bases; J trimming: 1 base; junction bases outside the gene matches: 5. The germline CDR1 and CDR2 sequences are SGDLS and YYNGEE. The CDR3 runs to 16 residues. The CDR3 DNA reads TGTGCCAGCAGCGTAGGGGGCGGGACAGGGAACACTGAAGCTTTCTTT. This encodes CASSVGGGTGNTEAFF.

V and J are TRBV28 and TRBJ1-1; no firm D call. Germline V CDR1 and CDR2: MDHEN, SYDVKM. Trimming stripped 4 bases from V and 3 bases from J, with 21 bases between. This CDR3 is 17 amino acids long. The CDR3: CASSSPGLAPMDTEAFF. The CDR3 nucleotides read TGTGCCAGCAGTTCTCCCGGGTTGGCACCCATGGACACTGAAGCTTTCTTT.

This clone was observed a few times. This chain uses TRBV5-1 with TRBJ1-5, with a tentative D call TRBD1 (5 bases). CDR1 and CDR2 from the germline V gene are SGHRS and YFSETQ. With 3 bases removed from V and 2 bases from J, the gap between germline ends came to 9 bases. The CDR3 runs to 14 residues. Here the CDR3 reads CASSSGGGNQPQHF. CDR3 nucleotides: TGCGCCAGCAGCTCGGGAGGGGGCAATCAGCCCCAGCATTTT.

The CDR3: CATSGQTGLGEKLFF. The CDR3 DNA reads TGTGCCACCAGTGGACAGACAGGCTTGGGTGAAAAACTGTTTTTT. The rearrangement joins TRBV24-1 to TRBJ1-4; a weak D match, TRBD1 (6 bases). Trimming cost V 5 bases and J 7 bases, with 16 bases left between them. Germline-derived CDR1 and CDR2 are KGHDR and SFDVKD. CDR3 length: 15 residues.

This chain joins TRBV5-4 and TRBJ1-1; a weak D match, TRBD1 (6 bases). Deletions cut 6 bases from V and 2 bases from J, with 23 bases between. CDR1 is SGHNT, CDR2 YYREEE, per germline (reference sequence). The CDR3 sequence is 17 residues long. The CDR3 DNA reads TGTGCCAGCACTAGGGGGGGGGCAGCCAGAGTTAACACTGAAGCTTTCTTT. The encoded protein is CASTRGGAARVNTEAFF.

This rearrangement joins TRBV5-4 to TRBJ2-3, with 8 bases identical to TRBD2. With 0 bases clipped from V and 0 bases from J, the junction kept 3 bases outside the gene matches. CDR1 and CDR2 from the germline V gene are SGHNT and YYREEE (reference sequence). The length of the CDR3 is 16 residues. The DNA of the CDR3 is TGTGCCAGCAGCTTGGAGCTAGCGGGTAGCACAGATACGCAGTATTTT. Its translation: CASSLELAGSTDTQYF.

This chain joins TRBV19 and TRBJ2-3; D remains unclear. V was cut by 7 bases and J by 4 bases, with 15 bases left in between. This CDR3 has 14 residues. In germline, CDR1 is LNHDA, CDR2 SQIVND (reference sequence). As DNA, the CDR3 is TGTGCCAGTAAATCCCCTTTGTATCCAGATACGCAGTATTTT. Protein: CASKSPLYPDTQYF. The full variable domain, completed using reference TRBV19 and TRBJ2-3, is DGGITQSPKYLFRKEGQNVTLSCEQNLNHDAMYWYRQDPGQGLRLIYYSQIVNDFQKGDIAEGYSVSREKKESFPLTVTSAQKNPTAFYLCASKSPLYPDTQYFGPGTRLTVL.

The table lists this clone with a few counts. This rearrangement joins TRBV5-1 to TRBJ2-3, with D tentatively TRBD1 (6 bases). CDR3 length equals 14 residues. Germline assignment: CDR1 SGHRS and CDR2 YFSETQ. The V and J ends lost 4 bases and 5 bases respectively, with 14 bases between them. The CDR3 loop is CASSPSGALDTQYF. The CDR3 region has the DNA TGCGCCAGCAGCCCGTCAGGGGCTTTAGATACGCAGTATTTT. Based on the CDR3 plus reference TRBV5-1 and TRBJ2-3, the full variable domain is KAGVTQTPRYLIKTRGQQVTLSCSPISGHRSVSWYQQTPGQGLQFLFEYFSETQRNKGNFPGRFSGRQFSNSRSEMNVSTLELGDSALYLCASSPSGALDTQYFGPGTRLTVL.

This chain joins TRBV28 and TRBJ2-7; 7 bases agree with TRBD2. The ends lost 6 bases at V and 4 bases at J; junction bases unmatched: 12. CDR3 length: 15 residues. Germline assignment: CDR1 MDHEN and CDR2 SYDVKM. The CDR3: CASRPPGGGRYEQYF. The CDR3 DNA reads as TGTGCCAGCAGGCCACCCGGGGGAGGGCGGTACGAGCAGTACTTC.